The clone carrying this TCR beta chain has a single count. Per the original methods: Counts of nucleated cells, estimated from reference gene primer amplification, were obtained. Using immunoSEQ multiplex PCR, the repertoire was profiled, and TCRdb retains in-frame clones only, with some absent. V, J and clone size derive from that table, while D and trimming were established from the DNA sequence. The sample has 180,000 or so clones, 86% seen once. Germline V gene lookup returns CDR1 SGHNT and CDR2 YYREEE (reference sequence). This CDR3 has 16 residues. The V and J ends lost 4 bases and 1 base, in that order; junction bases with no gene match: 8. The data belong to a study of blood T cell repertoires in COVID-19. Study details: The study drew acute and convalescent COVID-19 samples from the United States, Italy and Spain. Nucleic acid was either cDNA or gDNA, and it came from T cells, B-cell-depleted T cells, or PBMCs.

Sequenced material: peripheral blood. This clonotype originated in a man in his late teens or twenties with acute or convalescent COVID-19. The chain couples TRBV5-4 to TRBJ2-5; 9 bases map to TRBD2. CDR3: CASSRGLAGFQETQYF. The CDR3 region has the DNA TGTGCCAGCAGCCGTGGGCTAGCGGGGTTCCAAGAGACCCAGTACTTC.